Reported below is one TCR beta chain. The target antigen is unknown. This table comes from immunoSEQ multiplex PCR, and its TCRdb copy is limited to in-frame clones, with some not included. Among 8,500 to 13,000 clones listed, roughly 72% were seen once. Germline CDR1 SQVTM, CDR2 ANQGSEA. The CDR3 is made up of 11 amino acids. V was cut by 7 bases and J by 6 bases, with 11 bases left in between. The entry originates in a study of T cell repertoires in urothelial bladder cancer. Findings of the study overall: Benign specimens held more T cells than urothelial carcinoma specimens.

This TCR derives from a human donor with a benign inflammatory bladder lesion. The chain uses TRBV29-1 and TRBJ2-3; D might be TRBD2 (6 bases). Sequencing was done on a sample of tumor-infiltrating cells from bladder cancer. CDR3 loop: CSGGRGDTQYF. The CDR3 region has the DNA TGCAGCGGCGGACGGGGGGATACGCAGTATTTT.